A selection of T cell receptor beta chains follows, all from one sample in a study of cytotoxic CD8 clonotypes in ibrutinib-treated CLL. Data came from immunoSEQ multiplex PCR; TCRdb stores just in-frame clones and leaves some out. The sample gives more than 200,000 clones, under 75% of which show up once; less than 20% is in the top ten. This specimen consisted of PBMCs, obtained after 24 months of ibrutinib treatment. The source is a human donor with chronic lymphocytic leukemia. CDR3s include the opening cysteine and the closing phenylalanine or tryptophan. The order of the fields is D gene, J gene, clone size, V gene, CDR3 DNA, CDR3 protein. The D gene is left open where the match is weak. A clone size is listed for some rows: how often the clone was seen (once, few, many), or a class if it is expanded.

.	TRBJ2-5	.	TRBV19	TGTGCCAGTAGTATAGATGGGGGAATGAAGACCCAGTACTTC	CASSIDGGMKTQYF
.	TRBJ2-7	.	TRBV29-1	TGCAGCGTTGAATTGTCAGGCTACGAGCAGTACTTC	CSVELSGYEQYF
TRBD1	TRBJ1-1	few	TRBV6-5	TGTGCCAGCAGGCGGACAGGAATGAACACTGAAGCTTTCTTT	CASRRTGMNTEAFF
TRBD1	TRBJ2-6	.	TRBV5-4	TGTGCCAGCAGCTCGTACCGGGACAGGGGGCTGCTTGGGGCCAACGTCCTGACTTTC	CASSSYRDRGLLGANVLTF
.	TRBJ1-2	.	TRBV9	TGTGCCAGCGGAACAGTCTTGAGAGGCTACACCTTC	CASGTVLRGYTF
.	TRBJ2-5	.	TRBV11-1	TGTGCCAGCAGCAGAAGAGGGGAAGAGACCCAGTACTTC	CASSRRGEETQYF
.	TRBJ1-1	once	TRBV9	TGTGCCAGCAGCGTAGGGTCGGGCACTGAAGCTTTCTTT	CASSVGSGTEAFF
.	TRBJ1-2	.	TRBV7-2	TGTGCCAGCAGCTTAGCGCGAACGGCCAATGGCTACACCTTC	CASSLARTANGYTF
.	TRBJ2-5	.	TRBV5-5	TGTGCCAGCAGCTTGGCCACCAAGGAGACCCAGTACTTC	CASSLATKETQYF
TRBD1	TRBJ2-5	.	TRBV9	TGTGCCAGCAGCGTAGGTTTGACAGGGGGCCTGCAAGAGACCCAGTACTTC	CASSVGLTGGLQETQYF